The 20 T cell receptor beta chains reported below all come from one sample, sequenced in a study of spatial heterogeneity in lung cancer. TCRdb fed the 5' RACE reads into MiXCR, producing one record per CDR3 protein. The sample yields tens of thousands of distinct CDR3 sequences, about 8% seen once. Time point denoted: sample taken at primary tumor resection. The source material was PBMCs, sampled at surgery. Every receptor here comes from a male donor with early-stage non-small cell lung cancer.

The chain recombines TRBV5-5 with TRBJ2-7, with 9 bases aligning to TRBD1. The germline V gene encodes CDR1 SGHKS and CDR2 YYEKEE (reference sequence). The CDR3 extends over 15 amino acids. The trim removed 2 bases at V and 6 bases at J, leaving 9 bases unmatched. Here the CDR3 DNA reads TGTGCCAGCAGCTTCCGGGACAGGGTTGGGTCCGAGCAGTACTTC. Encoded protein: CASSFRDRVGSEQYF.

This clonotype has only a few counts. This chain connects TRBV30 to TRBJ2-1; 8 bases match TRBD2. Losses at the gene ends were 7 bases for V and 4 bases for J; bases not matched to a gene: 6. The CDR3 is 13 amino acids. In germline, CDR1 is GTSNPN, CDR2 SVGIG (reference sequence). CDR3 residues: CALTSGRYNEQFF. Written as DNA, the CDR3 is TGTGCCTTAACTAGCGGTAGATACAATGAGCAGTTCTTC.

V and J are TRBV11-3 and TRBJ2-1; D may be TRBD1 (6 bases). CDR1 SGHNT and CDR2 YENEEA come from the germline V gene. The V and J ends lost 0 bases and 3 bases respectively, with 12 bases between them. The CDR3 loop spans 16 amino acids. The CDR3 loop is CASSLEAGGGYNEQFF. DNA of the CDR3: TGTGCCAGCAGCTTAGAGGCTGGGGGCGGCTACAATGAGCAGTTCTTC.

This clonotype has at least ten counts. J is TRBJ1-2 and V is TRBV19; maybe TRBD1 (6 bases). The length of the CDR3 is 14 residues. The V and J ends lost 5 bases and 4 bases respectively, with 14 bases between them. Per the germline V gene, CDR1 is LNHDA and CDR2 is SQIVND (reference sequence). CDR3 loop: CASSFQTGSYGYTF. In DNA, the CDR3 is TGTGCCAGTAGTTTCCAGACAGGCAGCTATGGCTACACCTTC.

In this sample, this clonotype turned up many times. The rearrangement uses TRBV12-3 or TRBV12-4 and TRBJ1-3; 7 positions match TRBD1. The CDR3 is 15 amino acids. The V gene end was trimmed by 7 bases and the J gene end by 5 bases; junction bases not matched to a gene: 11. CDR3 coding DNA: TGTGCCAGCATCATAGCAGGGGGTTCGCGAAACACCATATATTTT. This translates into CASIIAGGSRNTIYF.

This clonotype was counted many times. The V and J genes are TRBV7-6 and TRBJ1-1, with D maybe TRBD1 (5 bases). Germline CDR1 and CDR2: SGHVS and FNYEAQ. The CDR3 is 13 amino acids. V was pared by 1 base and J by 11 bases, with 14 bases between. In DNA, the CDR3 is TGTGCCAGCAGCTTAGTGGCAGGGTCGTCGGCTTTCTTT. This gives the protein CASSLVAGSSAFF.

As DNA, the CDR3 is TGTGCCACCAGTGATCCCACAGGGCCAGATACGCAGTATTTT. Its translation is CATSDPTGPDTQYF. This chain uses TRBV24-1 with TRBJ2-3; D is possibly TRBD1 (6 bases). The CDR3 covers 14 residues. Looked up from germline, CDR1 is KGHDR and CDR2 is SFDVKD. V was clipped by 3 bases and J by 4 bases, with 10 bases between them.

This clonotype has ten or more counts. The chain is built from TRBV6-2 or TRBV6-3 and TRBJ2-3, with 7 bases that match TRBD1. Germline V gives CDR1 MNHEY, CDR2 SVGEGT. The V gene end was trimmed by 9 bases and the J gene end by 2 bases; junction bases not matched to a gene: 11. The CDR3 loop spans 15 amino acids. Written as DNA, the CDR3 is TGTGCCAGTTTCAGGGGGAACCTATACACAGATACGCAGTATTTT. This sequence encodes CASFRGNLYTDTQYF.

The genes are TRBV7-2 and TRBJ2-5, with D unresolved. The germline V gene has CDR1 SGHTA and CDR2 FQGNSA. The length of the CDR3 is 12 residues. V shed 3 bases and J shed 6 bases, with 8 bases lying between them. The CDR3 loop reads CASSFTGQTQYF. The DNA of the CDR3 is TGTGCCAGCAGCTTCACTGGACAGACCCAGTACTTC.

This clonotype has at least ten counts. V usage is TRBV20-1 and J usage is TRBJ2-7; D is unresolved. Germline lookup yields CDR1 DFQATT and CDR2 SNEGSKA (reference sequence). The CDR3 has 10 residues. The V and J ends lost 5 bases and 7 bases respectively, with 9 bases between them. CDR3 amino acids: CSAGRPEQYF. The CDR3, as DNA: TGCAGTGCTGGCCGGCCTGAGCAGTACTTC.

This clonotype was seen many times. The chain has TRBV5-1 and TRBJ2-3; D is unclear. V was pared by 1 base and J by 2 bases, with 11 bases between. CDR1 and CDR2 (germline): SGHRS, YFSETQ. CDR3 length: 15 amino acids. CDR3 sequence: CASSLFGLDTDTQYF. Written as DNA, the CDR3 is TGCGCCAGCAGCTTGTTTGGTTTGGACACAGATACGCAGTATTTT.

Ten or more counts support this clonotype. The V call is TRBV28, the J call TRBJ1-5; TRBD1 is a possible D gene (6 bases). Germline CDR1 reads MDHEN; CDR2 reads SYDVKM. CDR3 length: 12 residues. The germline V and J ends were trimmed by 11 bases and 5 bases, with 13 bases remaining between them. The chain's CDR3 is CAGSTGDQPQHF. CDR3 DNA: TGTGCCGGGTCGACAGGAGATCAGCCCCAGCATTTT.

The chain employs TRBV19 and TRBJ2-1, with 10 nucleotides matching TRBD1. Germline CDR1 LNHDA, CDR2 SQIVND (reference sequence). The CDR3 is made up of 13 amino acids. Unmatched junction bases numbered 7, after V lost 9 bases and J lost 8 bases. The CDR3 sequence: CASRDRGVDEQFF. The DNA of the CDR3 is TGTGCCAGCCGGGACAGGGGTGTGGATGAGCAGTTCTTC.

This clonotype was found many times. The chain joins TRBV7-9 to TRBJ1-1; D is unresolved. CDR3 length: 14 amino acids. Germline CDR1 is SEHNR and CDR2 is FQNEAQ (reference sequence). Trimming cost V 4 bases and J 4 bases, with 13 bases left between them. CDR3 in amino acids: CASSSWEDGTEAFF. The CDR3 DNA sequence: TGTGCCAGCAGCTCCTGGGAGGATGGCACTGAAGCTTTCTTT. The entire variable domain, with the rest obtained from reference TRBV7-9 and TRBJ1-1, is as follows: DTGVSQNPRHKITKRGQNVTFRCDPISEHNRLYWYRQTLGQGPEFLTYFQNEAQLEKSRLLSDRFSAERPKGSFSTLEIQRTEQGDSAMYLCASSSWEDGTEAFFGQGTRLTVV.

This clonotype has only a few counts. CDR3 residues: CASSVGTFEGAEQFF. CDR3 coding DNA: TGTGCCAGCAGCGTAGGGACATTCGAAGGAGCTGAGCAGTTCTTC. The chain has TRBV9 and TRBJ2-1; a weak D match, TRBD1 (5 bases). Germline V lookup: CDR1 SGDLS, CDR2 YYNGEE. The CDR3 contains 15 residues. Trimming removed 0 bases at V and 9 bases at J, with 16 bases between.

In its sample, this clonotype was seen many times. The chain employs TRBV7-8 and TRBJ2-1; no definite D call. CDR1 and CDR2 (germline): SGHVS, FQNEAQ. This CDR3 contains 15 residues. V lost 1 base, J lost 2 bases, and 9 bases lay in between. The CDR3 bases are TGTGCCAGCAGCTTAGGCCGATATACCTACAATGAGCAGTTCTTC. It specifies CASSLGRYTYNEQFF.

This clonotype has at least ten counts. V and J are TRBV10-3 and TRBJ1-5; 7 bases align to TRBD1. The CDR3 runs 14 residues. Germline-derived CDR1 and CDR2 are ENHRY and SYGVKD. The ends lost 9 bases at V and 4 bases at J; junction bases unmatched: 9. CDR3 in amino acids: CAIGDRAGNQPQHF. DNA of the CDR3: TGTGCCATTGGAGACAGGGCGGGAAATCAGCCCCAGCATTTT.

The chain couples TRBV5-1 to TRBJ1-1; TRBD1 agrees at 7 bases. CDR3 length: 14 amino acids. With V trimmed by 4 bases and J by 6 bases, 9 bases remained unmatched. Looked up from germline, CDR1 is SGHRS and CDR2 is YFSETQ. The CDR3 DNA sequence: TGCGCCAGCAGCCCCTACAGGGGAGGGCCTGAAGCTTTCTTT. Its translation: CASSPYRGGPEAFF.

This chain links TRBV5-5 with TRBJ1-5; 7 bases are shared with TRBD1. The CDR3 covers 15 residues. Germline-derived CDR1 and CDR2 are SGHKS and YYEKEE (reference sequence). Losses at the gene ends were 4 bases for V and 9 bases for J; bases not matched to a gene: 13. CDR3 bases: TGTGCCAGCAGCGAATACGGGACAGTCCTCGGGCCCCAGCATTTT. It specifies CASSEYGTVLGPQHF.

This clonotype was detected ten times or more. The V gene is TRBV7-9, the J gene TRBJ2-3, with D perhaps assigned TRBD1 or TRBD2 (7 bases each). CDR1 is SEHNR, CDR2 FQNEAQ, per germline (reference sequence). This CDR3 comprises 14 residues. The V end lost 5 bases, the J end lost 2 bases, and 11 bases lay between the germline ends. CDR3 protein: CASSPGGVTDTQYF. As DNA, the CDR3 is TGTGCCAGCAGCCCAGGGGGGGTCACAGATACGCAGTATTTT. The complete variable domain, with remaining parts taken from reference TRBV7-9 and TRBJ2-3, reads DTGVSQNPRHKITKRGQNVTFRCDPISEHNRLYWYRQTLGQGPEFLTYFQNEAQLEKSRLLSDRFSAERPKGSFSTLEIQRTEQGDSAMYLCASSPGGVTDTQYFGPGTRLTVL.